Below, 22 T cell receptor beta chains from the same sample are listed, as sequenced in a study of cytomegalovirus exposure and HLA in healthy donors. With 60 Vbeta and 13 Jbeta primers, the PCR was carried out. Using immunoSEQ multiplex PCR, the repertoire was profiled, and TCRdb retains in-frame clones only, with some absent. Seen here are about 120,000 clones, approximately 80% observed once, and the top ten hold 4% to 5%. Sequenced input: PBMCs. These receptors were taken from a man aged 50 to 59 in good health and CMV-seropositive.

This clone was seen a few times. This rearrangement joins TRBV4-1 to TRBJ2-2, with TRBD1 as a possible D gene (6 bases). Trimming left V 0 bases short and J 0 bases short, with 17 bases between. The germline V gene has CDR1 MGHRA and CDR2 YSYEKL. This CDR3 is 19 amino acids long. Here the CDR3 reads CASSQDSRRGFANTGELFF. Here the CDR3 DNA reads TGCGCCAGCAGCCAAGACTCACGCAGGGGCTTCGCGAACACCGGGGAGCTGTTTTTT.

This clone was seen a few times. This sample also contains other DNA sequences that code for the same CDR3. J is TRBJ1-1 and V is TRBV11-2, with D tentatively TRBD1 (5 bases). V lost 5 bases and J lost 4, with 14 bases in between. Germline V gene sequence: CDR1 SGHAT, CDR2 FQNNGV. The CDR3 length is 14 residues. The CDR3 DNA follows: TGTGCCAGCAGCCCCTGGGGGGGAGGCACTGAAGCTTTCTTT. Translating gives CASSPWGGGTEAFF.

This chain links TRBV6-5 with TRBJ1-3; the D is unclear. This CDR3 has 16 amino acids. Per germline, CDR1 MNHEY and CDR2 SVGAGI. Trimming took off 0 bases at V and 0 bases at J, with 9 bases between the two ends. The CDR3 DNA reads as TGTGCCAGCAGTTACTCTGGAGTCCTCTCTGGAAACACCATATATTTT. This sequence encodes CASSYSGVLSGNTIYF.

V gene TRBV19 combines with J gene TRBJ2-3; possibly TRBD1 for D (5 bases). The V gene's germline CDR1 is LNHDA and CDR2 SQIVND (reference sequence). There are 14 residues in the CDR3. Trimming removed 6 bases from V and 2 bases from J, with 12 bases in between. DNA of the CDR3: TGTGCCAGTAGCTGGGGCGCCCCCACAGATACGCAGTATTTT. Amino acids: CASSWGAPTDTQYF.

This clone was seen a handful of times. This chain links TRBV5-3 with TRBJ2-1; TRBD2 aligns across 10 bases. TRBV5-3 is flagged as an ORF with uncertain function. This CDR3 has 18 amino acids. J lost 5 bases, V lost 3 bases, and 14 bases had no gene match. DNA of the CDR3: TGTGCCAGAAGCTCCTACCAGCTAGCGGGAGATGGGAACAATGAGCAGTTCTTC. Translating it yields CARSSYQLAGDGNNEQFF.

CDR3 nucleotide sequence: TGTGCCATCAGACCGTCAGGAAGCTACTATGGCTACACCTTC. Translation gives CAIRPSGSYYGYTF. This chain connects TRBV10-3 to TRBJ1-2; D uncertain. V shed 6 bases and J shed 3 bases, with 14 bases lying between them. This CDR3 spans 14 amino acids. CDR1 ENHRY and CDR2 SYGVKD come from the germline V gene.

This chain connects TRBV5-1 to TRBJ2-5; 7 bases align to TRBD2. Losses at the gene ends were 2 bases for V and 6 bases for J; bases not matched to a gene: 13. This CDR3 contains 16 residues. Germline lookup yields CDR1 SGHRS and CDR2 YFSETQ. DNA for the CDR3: TGCGCCAGCAGCTTTACGTGGGCGGGAGAAGGAAAGACCCAGTACTTC. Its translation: CASSFTWAGEGKTQYF. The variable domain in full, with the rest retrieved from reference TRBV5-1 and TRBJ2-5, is KAGVTQTPRYLIKTRGQQVTLSCSPISGHRSVSWYQQTPGQGLQFLFEYFSETQRNKGNFPGRFSGRQFSNSRSEMNVSTLELGDSALYLCASSFTWAGEGKTQYFGPGTRLLVL.

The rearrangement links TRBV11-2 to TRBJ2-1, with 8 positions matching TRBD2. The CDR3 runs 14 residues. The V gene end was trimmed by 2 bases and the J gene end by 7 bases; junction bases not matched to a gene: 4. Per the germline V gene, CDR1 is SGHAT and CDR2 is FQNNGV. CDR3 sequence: CASSLRGGKNEQFF. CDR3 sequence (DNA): TGTGCCAGCAGCTTACGGGGGGGAAAAAATGAGCAGTTCTTC. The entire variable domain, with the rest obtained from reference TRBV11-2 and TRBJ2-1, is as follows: EAGVAQSPRYKIIEKRQSVAFWCNPISGHATLYWYQQILGQGPKLLIQFQNNGVVDDSQLPKDRFSAERLKGVDSTLKIQPAKLEDSAVYLCASSLRGGKNEQFFGPGTRLTVL.

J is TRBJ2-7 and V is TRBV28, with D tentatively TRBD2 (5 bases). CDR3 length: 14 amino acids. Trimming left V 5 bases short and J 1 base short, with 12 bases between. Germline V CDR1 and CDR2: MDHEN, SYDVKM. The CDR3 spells CASSRGGRSYEQYF. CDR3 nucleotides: TGTGCCAGCAGTCGTGGAGGCAGATCCTACGAGCAGTACTTC.

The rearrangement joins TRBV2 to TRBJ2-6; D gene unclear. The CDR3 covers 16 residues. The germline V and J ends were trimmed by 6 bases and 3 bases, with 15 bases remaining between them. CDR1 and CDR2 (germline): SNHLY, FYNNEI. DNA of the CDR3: TGTGCCAGCAGCCTGAATTCAGTACGTGGGGCCAACGTCCTGACTTTC. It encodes CASSLNSVRGANVLTF.

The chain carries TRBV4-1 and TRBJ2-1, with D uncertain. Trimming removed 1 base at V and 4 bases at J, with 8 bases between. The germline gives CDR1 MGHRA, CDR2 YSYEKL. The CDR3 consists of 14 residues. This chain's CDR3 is CASSQGRSYNEQFF. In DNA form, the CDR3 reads TGCGCCAGCAGCCAAGGCAGGTCGTACAATGAGCAGTTCTTC.

The CDR3 DNA is TGTGCCAGCAGTGACGGGACAGGGCCCGACACCTTC. It specifies CASSDGTGPDTF. This chain connects TRBV2 to TRBJ1-2, with 9 nucleotides matching TRBD1. Losses at the gene ends were 3 bases for V and 12 bases for J; bases not matched to a gene: 5. The CDR3 sequence is 12 residues long. CDR1 and CDR2 from the germline V gene are SNHLY and FYNNEI.

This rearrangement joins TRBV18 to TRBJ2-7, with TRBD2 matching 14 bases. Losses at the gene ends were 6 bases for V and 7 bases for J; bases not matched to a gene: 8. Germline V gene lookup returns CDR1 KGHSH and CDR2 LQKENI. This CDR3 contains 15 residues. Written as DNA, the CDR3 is TGTGCCAGCTCGGGACTAGCGGGAGAGGTAAGGGAGCAGTACTTC. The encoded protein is CASSGLAGEVREQYF.

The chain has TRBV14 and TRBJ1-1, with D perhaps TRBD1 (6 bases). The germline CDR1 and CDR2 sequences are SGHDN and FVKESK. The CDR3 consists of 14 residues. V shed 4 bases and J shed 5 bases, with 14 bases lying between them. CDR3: CASSLQGGWTEAFF. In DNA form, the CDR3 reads TGTGCCAGCAGCCTACAGGGAGGGTGGACTGAAGCTTTCTTT. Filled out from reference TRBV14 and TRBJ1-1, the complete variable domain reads EAGVTQFPSHSVIEKGQTVTLRCDPISGHDNLYWYRRVMGKEIKFLLHFVKESKQDESGMPNNRFLAERTGGTYSTLKVQPAELEDSGVYFCASSLQGGWTEAFFGQGTRLTVV.

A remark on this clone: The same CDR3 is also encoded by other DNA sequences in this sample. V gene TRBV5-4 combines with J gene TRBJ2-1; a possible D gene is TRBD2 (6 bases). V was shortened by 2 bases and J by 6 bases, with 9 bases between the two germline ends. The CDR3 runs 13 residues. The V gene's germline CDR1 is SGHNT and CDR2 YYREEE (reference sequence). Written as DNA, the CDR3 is TGTGCCAGCAGCTTAGCGGGCTCCAATGAGCAGTTCTTC. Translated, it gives CASSLAGSNEQFF.

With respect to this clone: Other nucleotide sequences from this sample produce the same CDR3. CDR3 nucleotides: TGTGCCAGCTCCCCCCGGACAGGCTCCTACGAGCAGTACTTC. It codes for CASSPRTGSYEQYF. The rearrangement links TRBV18 to TRBJ2-7; 7 nucleotides align to TRBD1. The ends lost 6 bases at V and 0 bases at J; junction bases unmatched: 5. CDR3 length: 14 residues. Germline CDR1 KGHSH, CDR2 LQKENI.

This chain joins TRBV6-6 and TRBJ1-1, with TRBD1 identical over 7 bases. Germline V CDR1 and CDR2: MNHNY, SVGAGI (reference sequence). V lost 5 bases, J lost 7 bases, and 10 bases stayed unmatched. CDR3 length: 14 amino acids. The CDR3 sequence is CASSRDRDVGEAFF. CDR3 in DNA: TGTGCCAGCAGTCGCGACAGGGACGTTGGTGAAGCTTTCTTT.

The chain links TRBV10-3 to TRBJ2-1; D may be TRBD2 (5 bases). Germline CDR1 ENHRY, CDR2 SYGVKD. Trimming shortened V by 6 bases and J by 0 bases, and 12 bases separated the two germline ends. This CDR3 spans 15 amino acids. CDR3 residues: CAIRPRDSSYNEQFF. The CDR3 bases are TGTGCCATCAGACCCCGGGATTCCTCCTACAATGAGCAGTTCTTC.

CDR3 sequence: CASSPGQLSASTDTQYF. The CDR3 nucleotides read TGCGCCAGCAGCCCAGGACAGCTATCCGCCAGCACAGATACGCAGTATTTT. The chain combines TRBV5-1 with TRBJ2-3, with D tentatively TRBD1 (6 bases). This CDR3 contains 17 residues. The germline CDR1 and CDR2 sequences are SGHRS and YFSETQ. The V and J ends lost 4 bases and 0 bases respectively, with 18 bases between them.

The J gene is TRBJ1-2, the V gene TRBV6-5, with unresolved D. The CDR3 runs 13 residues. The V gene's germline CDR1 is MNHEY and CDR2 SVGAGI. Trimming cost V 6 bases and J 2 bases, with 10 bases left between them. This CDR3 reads CASRTTGNYGYTF. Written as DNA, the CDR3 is TGTGCCAGCAGGACGACGGGGAACTATGGCTACACCTTC.

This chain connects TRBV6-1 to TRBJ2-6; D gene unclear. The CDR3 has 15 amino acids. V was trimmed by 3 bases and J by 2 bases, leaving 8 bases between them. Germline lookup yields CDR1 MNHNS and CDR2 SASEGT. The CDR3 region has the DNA TGTGCCAGCAGTGACCCAGTCGCTGGGGCCAACGTCCTGACTTTC. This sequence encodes CASSDPVAGANVLTF.

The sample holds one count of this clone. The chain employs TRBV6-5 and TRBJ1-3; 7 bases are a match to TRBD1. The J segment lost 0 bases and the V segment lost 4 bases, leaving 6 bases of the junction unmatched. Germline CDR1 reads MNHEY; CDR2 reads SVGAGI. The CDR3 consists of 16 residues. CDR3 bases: TGTGCCAGCAGTTCGACAGGGACTCTCTCTGGAAACACCATATATTTT. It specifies CASSSTGTLSGNTIYF.